This T cell receptor (beta chain) was captured by sequencing in a study of blood T cell repertoires in COVID-19. Study summary: The samples span acute and convalescent COVID-19 from the United States, Italy and Spain.

Under the authors' procedure: Reference gene primer amplification in the assay estimated nucleated cell counts. Using immunoSEQ multiplex PCR, the repertoire was profiled, and TCRdb retains in-frame clones only, with some absent. Clone size and V and J calls were adopted from that table, with D and trimming inferred from the DNA. The sample consists of 300,000 to 400,000 clones, 85% of them appearing once. Across 20 to 25 US areas, participants ranged in age from about 18 to 90 years. A COVID-19 case was met by exposed participants within 2 weeks before study entry. Germline V gene data show CDR1 as SGHTA and CDR2 as FQGNSA. The V gene lost 1 base and the J gene lost 5 bases, with 11 bases spanning the gap. The CDR3 runs to 15 residues.

This clonotype was sampled from a woman between 25 and 40 years old who had been exposed to COVID-19. Material: PBMCs or T cells enriched from blood (not recorded which). This chain joins TRBV7-2 and TRBJ2-2; maybe TRBD2 (5 bases). CDR3 DNA sequence: TGTGCCAGCAGCTTAGTCCTCCCGGGGACCGGGGAGCTGTTTTTT. It yields the protein CASSLVLPGTGELFF.